The present T cell receptor (beta chain) was sequenced within a study of shared clonotypes between healthy human individuals. Study information: There were three CD4 naive, three CD4 memory, two CD8 naive and one CD8 memory plates per donor. The study's findings and limits: Shared clonotypes across all four donors exceeded non-shared ones in generation probability. Sampling covered blood only; tissue repertoires likely differ.

CDR3 size: 14 residues. CDR1 SGHDN and CDR2 FVKESK come from the germline V gene. Trimming removed 3 bases from V and 6 bases from J; junction bases left unmatched: 7. To note about this clone: Its antigen is unidentified.

The repertoire was sequenced with immunoSEQ multiplex PCR; TCRdb's copy has only in-frame clones and lacks some. The sample includes a few million clones, just over 90% of them seen just once. V and J are TRBV14 and TRBJ1-1; 7 nucleotides agree with TRBD1. This receptor was taken from a man younger than 35 in good health. Some clones in this sample may be carry-over from other donors' samples. Material for sequencing was naive CD4+ T cells from PBMCs. As for subset: CD45RA+ positively selected. CDR3 region: CASSQMTGRAEAFF. The CDR3 DNA follows: TGTGCCAGCAGCCAGATGACAGGGCGCGCTGAAGCTTTCTTT.